A single sample is the source of the 17 T cell receptor beta chains below, sequenced in a study of technical replicates of blood from a handful of donors. TCRdb's table, derived via immunoSEQ multiplex PCR, lists solely in-frame clones and lacks some. The table has under 70,000 clones, about 90% seen once. The sample taken for sequencing was T cells isolated from PBMCs. The origin of the receptors is a human donor in good health.

The CDR3: CASSLTSGSTEQFF. Here the CDR3 DNA reads TGCGCCAGCAGCCTGACTAGCGGGAGTACTGAGCAGTTCTTC. This rearrangement joins TRBV5-1 to TRBJ2-1, with 12 nucleotides matching TRBD2. The CDR3 is 14 residues long. CDR1 is SGHRS, CDR2 YFSETQ, per germline. The V and J ends lost 4 bases and 9 bases, in that order; junction bases with no gene match: 5. Based on the CDR3 plus reference TRBV5-1 and TRBJ2-1, the full variable domain is KAGVTQTPRYLIKTRGQQVTLSCSPISGHRSVSWYQQTPGQGLQFLFEYFSETQRNKGNFPGRFSGRQFSNSRSEMNVSTLELGDSALYLCASSLTSGSTEQFFGPGTRLTVL.

V usage is TRBV5-6 and J usage is TRBJ1-1, with D possibly matching TRBD1 (5 bases). Germline V gene lookup returns CDR1 SGHDT and CDR2 YYEEEE. V lost 4 bases to trimming and J lost 6 bases, with 13 bases between them. The CDR3 is made up of 13 amino acids. In DNA form, the CDR3 reads TGTGCCAGCAGCACAGGTGGGGCTCCTGAAGCTTTCTTT. Residues: CASSTGGAPEAFF.

The chain combines TRBV7-8 with TRBJ2-6; D gene ambiguous. CDR1 is SGHVS, CDR2 FQNEAQ, per germline. Trimming stripped 1 base from V and 4 bases from J, with 8 bases between. There are 15 residues in the CDR3. CDR3 amino acids: CASSLGVIGANVLTF. The CDR3 region has the DNA TGTGCCAGCAGCTTAGGAGTCATAGGGGCCAACGTCCTGACTTTC.

V usage is TRBV4-1 and J usage is TRBJ1-1; tentatively, D is TRBD1 (5 bases). Germline V CDR1 and CDR2: MGHRA, YSYEKL. Trimming left V 1 base short and J 1 base short, with 10 bases between. CDR3 length equals 15 residues. CDR3 DNA sequence: TGCGCCAGCAGCCAAGTCGGGGGTGGGAACACTGAAGCTTTCTTT. It codes for CASSQVGGGNTEAFF.

Regarding this clone: One end of the junction does not line up with germline, which may come from a read error. The chain combines TRBV7-2 with TRBJ2-7, with 9 bases matching TRBD2. The germline V gene has CDR1 SGHTA and CDR2 FQGNSA. The CDR3 sequence is 14 residues long. The chain's CDR3 is CASSVAGEYYEQYF. CDR3 coding DNA: TGTGCCAGCAGCGTAGCGGGAGAGTACTACGAGCAGTACTTC.

The rearrangement links TRBV11-2 to TRBJ2-7; 12 bases agree with TRBD2. The germline CDR1 and CDR2 sequences are SGHAT and FQNNGV. This CDR3 region has 14 residues. After removal of 5 bases from V and 4 bases from J, the junction contained 3 bases not matched to a gene. CDR3 DNA sequence: TGTGCCAGCAGCCTGACTAGCGGGAGATACGAGCAGTACTTC. Amino acid sequence: CASSLTSGRYEQYF.

The chain is built from TRBV18 and TRBJ2-5; D possibly corresponds to TRBD1 (5 bases). The CDR3 length is 16 residues. V dropped 3 bases and J dropped 4 bases, with 18 bases sitting between them. CDR1 and CDR2 from the germline V gene are KGHSH and LQKENI. CDR3 loop: CASSPGQGYVRETQYF. The CDR3 DNA sequence: TGTGCCAGCTCACCGGGGCAGGGCTACGTTCGAGAGACCCAGTACTTC.

The chain uses TRBV4-2 and TRBJ2-7, with 9 bases identical to TRBD2. J gave up 2 bases and V 0 bases, and 11 bases lay outside the gene matches. The CDR3 loop spans 18 amino acids. CDR1 is LGHNA, CDR2 YNFKEQ, per germline. The CDR3 DNA sequence: TGTGCCAGCAGCCAAGATCATATAGAACTAGCGGGCACCTACGAGCAGTACTTC. This codes for CASSQDHIELAGTYEQYF.

The rearrangement uses TRBV19 and TRBJ1-2; D not certain. CDR3 length equals 14 residues. Trimming took 5 bases from V and 0 from J, leaving 10 bases between them. CDR1 LNHDA and CDR2 SQIVND come from the germline V gene (reference sequence). The CDR3 is CASSGTYANYGYTF. The CDR3, as DNA: TGTGCCAGTAGTGGTACATATGCTAACTATGGCTACACCTTC.

The CDR3 DNA reads TGTGCCAGCAGTTATCAGGGGGCTTCCAACGAAAAACTGTTTTTT. Protein: CASSYQGASNEKLFF. The chain joins TRBV28 to TRBJ1-4, with 8 bases that match TRBD1. CDR1 is MDHEN and CDR2 is SYDVKM in the germline V gene. V gave up 4 bases and J gave up 8 bases; unmatched junction bases: 9. This CDR3 has 15 residues.

The V and J genes are TRBV14 and TRBJ2-7; no firm D call. V lost 0 bases to trimming and J lost 3 bases, with 3 bases between them. Germline V CDR1 and CDR2: SGHDN, FVKESK. The CDR3 sequence is 12 residues long. CDR3 nucleotides: TGTGCCAGCAGCCAAGACTTCTACGAGCAGTACTTC. It is translated as CASSQDFYEQYF.

V and J are TRBV11-3 and TRBJ2-7, with D possibly matching TRBD1 (5 bases). V lost 4 bases, J lost 3 bases, and 7 bases lay in between. Germline V gene data show CDR1 as SGHNT and CDR2 as YENEEA. The CDR3 covers 12 residues. This chain's CDR3 is CASSYDSYEQYF. Here the CDR3 DNA reads TGTGCCAGCAGCTATGACAGCTACGAGCAGTACTTC.

The chain employs TRBV7-9 and TRBJ2-5, with a weak D call TRBD1 (6 bases). CDR1 and CDR2 (germline): SEHNR, FQNEAQ (reference sequence). The CDR3 covers 14 residues. Deletions cut 0 bases from V and 5 bases from J, with 10 bases between. CDR3 amino acids: CASSLASGQETQYF. The CDR3, as DNA: TGTGCCAGCAGCTTAGCGTCTGGACAGGAGACCCAGTACTTC. The full variable domain, completed using reference TRBV7-9 and TRBJ2-5, is DTGVSQNPRHKITKRGQNVTFRCDPISEHNRLYWYRQTLGQGPEFLTYFQNEAQLEKSRLLSDRFSAERPKGSFSTLEIQRTEQGDSAMYLCASSLASGQETQYFGPGTRLLVL.

The chain has TRBV9 and TRBJ2-3; possibly TRBD2 for D (6 bases). Trimming pared 4 bases from V and 2 bases from J, leaving 17 bases between. The CDR3 consists of 16 residues. Per the germline V gene, CDR1 is SGDLS and CDR2 is YYNGEE. The CDR3 spells CASSHRAGKLTDTQYF. DNA for the CDR3: TGTGCCAGCAGCCACCGGGCGGGAAAGCTCACAGATACGCAGTATTTT. Full variable domain (rest looked up from reference TRBV9 and TRBJ2-3): DSGVTQTPKHLITATGQRVTLRCSPRSGDLSVYWYQQSLDQGLQFLIQYYNGEERAKGNILERFSAQQFPDLHSELNLSSLELGDSALYFCASSHRAGKLTDTQYFGPGTRLTVL.

The rearrangement links TRBV27 to TRBJ1-5, with TRBD1 as a possible D gene (5 bases). Per germline, CDR1 MNHEY and CDR2 SMNVEV (reference sequence). V was clipped by 1 base and J by 4 bases, with 11 bases between them. This CDR3 is built from 15 residues. The CDR3 DNA follows: TGTGCCAGCAGTTTATATGGTGGGGGGAATCAGCCCCAGCATTTT. This encodes CASSLYGGGNQPQHF.

V gene TRBV29-1 combines with J gene TRBJ2-1; no firm D call. V was cut by 5 bases and J by 7 bases, with 9 bases left in between. Germline values: CDR1 SQVTM, CDR2 ANQGSEA. The CDR3 contains 11 residues. CDR3 amino acids: CSVMRRNEQFF. DNA for the CDR3: TGCAGCGTTATGAGGAGAAATGAGCAGTTCTTC.

This chain connects TRBV7-6 to TRBJ2-2, with 10 bases fitting TRBD2. Losses at the gene ends were 5 bases for V and 7 bases for J; bases not matched to a gene: 10. Germline lookup yields CDR1 SGHVS and CDR2 FNYEAQ. The CDR3 has 16 amino acids. In nucleotides, the CDR3 is TGTGCCAGCAGCCCAGCTAGCGGGAGTGGCGTCGGGGAGCTGTTTTTT. This gives the protein CASSPASGSGVGELFF.